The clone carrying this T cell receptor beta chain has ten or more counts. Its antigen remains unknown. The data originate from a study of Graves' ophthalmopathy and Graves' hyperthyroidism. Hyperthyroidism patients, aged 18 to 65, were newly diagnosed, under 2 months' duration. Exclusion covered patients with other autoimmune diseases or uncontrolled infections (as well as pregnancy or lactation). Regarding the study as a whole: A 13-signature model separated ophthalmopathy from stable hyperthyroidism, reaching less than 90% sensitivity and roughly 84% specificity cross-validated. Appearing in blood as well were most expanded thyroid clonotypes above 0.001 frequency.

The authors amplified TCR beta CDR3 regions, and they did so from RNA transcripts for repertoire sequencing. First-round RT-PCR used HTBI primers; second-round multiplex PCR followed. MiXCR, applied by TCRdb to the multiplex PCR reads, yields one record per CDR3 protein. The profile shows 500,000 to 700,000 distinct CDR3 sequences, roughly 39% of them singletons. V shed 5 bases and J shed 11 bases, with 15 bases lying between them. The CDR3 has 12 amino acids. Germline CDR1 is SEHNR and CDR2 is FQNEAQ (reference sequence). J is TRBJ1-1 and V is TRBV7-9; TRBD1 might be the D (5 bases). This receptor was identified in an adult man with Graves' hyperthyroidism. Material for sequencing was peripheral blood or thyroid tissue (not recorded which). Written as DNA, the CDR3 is TGTGCCAGCAGCCAGGCAGGGTTCGGTGCTTTCTTT. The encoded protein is CASSQAGFGAFF.